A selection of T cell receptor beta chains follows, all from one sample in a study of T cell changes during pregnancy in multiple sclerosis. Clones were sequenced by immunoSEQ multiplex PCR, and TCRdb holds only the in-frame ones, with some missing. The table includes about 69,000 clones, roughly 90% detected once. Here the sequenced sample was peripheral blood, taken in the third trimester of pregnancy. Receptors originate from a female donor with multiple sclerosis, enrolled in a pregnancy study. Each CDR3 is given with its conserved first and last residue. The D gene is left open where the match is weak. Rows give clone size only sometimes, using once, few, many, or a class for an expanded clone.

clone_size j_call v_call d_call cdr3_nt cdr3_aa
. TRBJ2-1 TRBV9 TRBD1 TGTGCCAGCAGCGGGGGACAGGGGTCGAATGAGCAGTTCTTC CASSGGQGSNEQFF
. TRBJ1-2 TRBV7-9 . TGTGCCAGCAGCGGGGTGGGTGATCCCGTCCGAGGGGGTTATGGCTACACCTTC CASSGVGDPVRGGYGYTF
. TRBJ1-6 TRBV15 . TGTGCCACCAGCAGATTGGACAGTAATTCACCCCTCCACTTT CATSRLDSNSPLHF
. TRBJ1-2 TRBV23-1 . TGCGCCAGCAGTCAATCGACCCCCTACTTCTGGGACTGCTGGGACTATGGCTACACCTTC CASSQSTPYFWDCWDYGYTF
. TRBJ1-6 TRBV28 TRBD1 TGTGCCAGCAGAACGGCCGGGACAGTCGGTTCACCCCTCCACTTT CASRTAGTVGSPLHF
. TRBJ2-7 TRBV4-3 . TGCGCCAGCAGCCATGCCTTCGGCTACGAGCAGTACTTC CASSHAFGYEQYF
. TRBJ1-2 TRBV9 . TGTGCCAGCAGCGTAGGAGGGAGAGCTAACTATGGCTACACCTTC CASSVGGRANYGYTF
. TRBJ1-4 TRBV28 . TGTGCCAGCAGCCCGGCGGGGCGGGGTAGTGAAAAACTGTTTTTT CASSPAGRGSEKLFF
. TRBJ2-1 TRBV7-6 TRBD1 TGTGCCAGCAGCTTAGGTACCTGGACAGGAAATGAGCAGTTCTTC CASSLGTWTGNEQFF
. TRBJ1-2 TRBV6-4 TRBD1 TGTGCCAGCAGTGACTCAGAGGGGGCGGATGGCTACACCTTC CASSDSEGADGYTF
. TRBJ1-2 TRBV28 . TGTGCCAGCAGTTCCCGCCGCGATCGACAATATAACTATGGCTACACCTTC CASSSRRDRQYNYGYTF
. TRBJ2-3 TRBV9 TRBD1 TGTGCCAGCAGCGTAGACAGGGGGTACACAGATACGCAGTATTTT CASSVDRGYTDTQYF
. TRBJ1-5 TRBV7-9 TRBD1 TGTGCCAGCAGCCCCGGAGGGGGCGCAGCAATTCACGCCCAGCATTTT CASSPGGGAAIHAQHF
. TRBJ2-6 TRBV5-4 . TGTGCCAGCAGCTTTTCGAGTGGGACAGGGGCCAACGTCCTGACTTTC CASSFSSGTGANVLTF
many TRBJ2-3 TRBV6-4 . TGTGCCAGCAGTGACGGGGGGGCCACAGATACGCAGTATTTT CASSDGGATDTQYF
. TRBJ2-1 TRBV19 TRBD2 TGTGCCAGTAGTATCGCAACTAGCGGGTACAATGAGCAGTTCTTC CASSIATSGYNEQFF
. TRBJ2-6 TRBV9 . TGTGCCAGCAGCTTGACCTTAGGGGGCTCTGGGGCCAACGTCCTGACTTTC CASSLTLGGSGANVLTF
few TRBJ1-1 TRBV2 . TGTGCCAGCAGTGAAGCGTTGGGGGGAGCTTTCTTT CASSEALGGAFF
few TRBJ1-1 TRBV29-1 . TGCAGCGTTGCACGGACAAGGAACACTGAAGCTTTCTTT CSVARTRNTEAFF
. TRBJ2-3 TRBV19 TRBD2 TGTGCCAGTAGTAAGGGACTAGTGGGAGATACGCAGTATTTT CASSKGLVGDTQYF
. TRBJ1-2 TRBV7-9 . TGTGCCAGCAGCTACCCCGCGGGTGGGAGTAACTATGGCTACACCTTC CASSYPAGGSNYGYTF
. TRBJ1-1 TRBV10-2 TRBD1 TGCGCCAGCAGCAGGGGGCCGGGTGAAGCTTTCTTT CASSRGPGEAFF
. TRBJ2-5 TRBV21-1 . TGTGCCAGCAGCGCCCTCCGGGAGACCCAGTACTTC CASSALRETQYF
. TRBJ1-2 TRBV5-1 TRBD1 TGCGCCAGCAGCTTGGGGGACAGCGGATACTATGGCTACACCTTC CASSLGDSGYYGYTF
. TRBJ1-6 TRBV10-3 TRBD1 TGTGCCATCAGTGGGGTCGGGACAGGGGGCGATTCACCCCTCCACTTT CAISGVGTGGDSPLHF
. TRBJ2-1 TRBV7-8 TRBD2 TGTGCCAGCAGCTCTGCCCCGGTGCGGGGGACTTACAATGAGCAGTTCTTC CASSSAPVRGTYNEQFF
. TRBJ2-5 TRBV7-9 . TGTGCCAGCAGCTTAAACCAGGGTGGGGAGACCCAGTACTTC CASSLNQGGETQYF
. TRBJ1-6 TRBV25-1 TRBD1 TGTGCCAGCAGGGACAGGGGAAATAATTCACCCCTCCACTTT CASRDRGNNSPLHF
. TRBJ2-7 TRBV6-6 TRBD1 TGTGCCAGCAGTGGACAGGCCCACGAGCAGTACTTC CASSGQAHEQYF
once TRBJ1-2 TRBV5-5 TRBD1 TGTGCCAGCAGCTTTGCAGGACAGGAGTCGTATGGCTACACCTTC CASSFAGQESYGYTF
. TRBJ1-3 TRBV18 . TGTGCCAGCTCACCACCAGGCAGGGGTACTGGAAACACCATATATTTT CASSPPGRGTGNTIYF
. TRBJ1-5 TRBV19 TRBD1 TGTGCCAGTAGTATGAATACGGGACAGGGTTCGGGTCAGCCCCAGCATTTT CASSMNTGQGSGQPQHF